Below are 26 T cell receptor beta chains sequenced from a single sample in a study of blood T cell repertoires in COVID-19. Assay used: immunoSEQ multiplex PCR; TCRdb lists only in-frame clones, some missing. The table lists about 250,000 clones, about 91% of them singletons. The specimen was peripheral blood. The source of these receptors is a woman aged 25 to 39 with COVID-19, enrolled during active disease.

The chain recombines TRBV5-1 with TRBJ2-5; D is perhaps TRBD2 (6 bases). V lost 4 bases, J lost 3 bases, and 10 bases lay in between. CDR1 is SGHRS and CDR2 is YFSETQ in the germline V gene. The CDR3 covers 13 residues. CDR3 sequence: CASSKSGEETQYF. The CDR3 nucleotides are TGCGCCAGCAGCAAATCGGGGGAAGAGACCCAGTACTTC.

The genes are TRBV28 and TRBJ1-5; TRBD1 aligns across 8 bases. Germline V gene lookup returns CDR1 MDHEN and CDR2 SYDVKM. The CDR3 covers 15 residues. V was clipped by 6 bases and J by 2 bases; unmatched bases: 6. DNA of the CDR3: TGTGCCAGCAGAACAGGGGGGTCGGGCAATCAGCCCCAGCATTTT. It yields the protein CASRTGGSGNQPQHF. The variable domain in full, completed from reference TRBV28 and TRBJ1-5, reads DVKVTQSSRYLVKRTGEKVFLECVQDMDHENMFWYRQDPGLGLRLIYFSYDVKMKEKGDIPEGYSVSREKKERFSLILESASTNQTSMYLCASRTGGSGNQPQHFGDGTRLSIL.

The J gene is TRBJ2-3, the V gene TRBV19; 10 nucleotides agree with TRBD1. Germline CDR1 LNHDA, CDR2 SQIVND (reference sequence). The trim removed 4 bases at V and 7 bases at J, leaving 11 bases unmatched. This CDR3 is built from 16 residues. Here the CDR3 reads CASSRNGQGVRNTQYF. In DNA, the CDR3 is TGTGCCAGTAGTAGAAACGGACAGGGGGTTCGAAATACGCAGTATTTT. Combining the CDR3 with reference TRBV19 and TRBJ2-3 gives the whole variable domain DGGITQSPKYLFRKEGQNVTLSCEQNLNHDAMYWYRQDPGQGLRLIYYSQIVNDFQKGDIAEGYSVSREKKESFPLTVTSAQKNPTAFYLCASSRNGQGVRNTQYFGPGTRLTVL.

Here the CDR3 DNA reads TGTGCCAGCAGCTTACCCGGACAGTCAGGGTACACCTTC. Translation: CASSLPGQSGYTF. J is TRBJ1-2 and V is TRBV7-2, with D possibly being TRBD1 (6 bases). The CDR3 loop spans 13 amino acids. V dropped 2 bases and J dropped 11 bases, with 15 bases sitting between them. Looked up from germline, CDR1 is SGHTA and CDR2 is FQGNSA.

This chain connects TRBV24-1 to TRBJ2-3; perhaps TRBD2 as D (5 bases). The germline gives CDR1 KGHDR, CDR2 SFDVKD. Between the trimmed V and J ends, which lost 5 bases and 3 bases, there was a span of 11 bases. The CDR3 sequence is 14 residues long. CDR3 residues: CATSVSGKTDTQYF. The CDR3 DNA reads TGTGCCACCAGTGTTTCGGGGAAAACAGATACGCAGTATTTT.

CDR3 sequence: CASSLNVLFNEQFF. CDR3 coding DNA: TGTGCCAGCAGCTTAAACGTACTGTTCAATGAGCAGTTCTTC. V usage is TRBV11-3 and J usage is TRBJ2-1; no firm D call. The CDR3 runs 14 residues. V shed 2 bases and J shed 6 bases, with 11 bases lying between them. Per germline, CDR1 SGHNT and CDR2 YENEEA. The full variable domain, completed using reference TRBV11-3 and TRBJ2-1, is EAGVVQSPRYKIIEKKQPVAFWCNPISGHNTLYWYLQNLGQGPELLIRYENEEAVDDSQLPKDRFSAERLKGVDSTLKIQPAELGDSAVYLCASSLNVLFNEQFFGPGTRLTVL.

The V gene is TRBV6-6, the J gene TRBJ1-4, with 7 nucleotides matching TRBD1. The germline CDR1 and CDR2 sequences are MNHNY and SVGAGI (reference sequence). This CDR3 has 14 amino acids. After removal of 6 bases from V and 7 bases from J, the junction contained 8 bases not matched to a gene. CDR3 nucleotides: TGTGCCAGCAGGATGACAGGGTTGAGTGAAAAACTGTTTTTT. This codes for CASRMTGLSEKLFF.

This clone was recorded a few times. The chain recombines TRBV7-9 with TRBJ1-2, with D hard to call. The germline V gene encodes CDR1 SEHNR and CDR2 FQNEAQ (reference sequence). The V and J ends lost 3 bases and 2 bases respectively, with 4 bases between them. There are 12 residues in the CDR3. Written as DNA, the CDR3 is TGTGCCAGCAGCTTCCAGAACTATGGCTACACCTTC. This encodes CASSFQNYGYTF.

This clone was recorded once. The chain is built from TRBV4-2 and TRBJ1-6; D gene uncertain. CDR3 length equals 19 residues. Looked up from germline, CDR1 is LGHNA and CDR2 is YNFKEQ. The V end lost 0 bases, the J end lost 0 bases, and 15 bases lay between the germline ends. The CDR3 loop is CASSQDGSGPSSYNSPLHF. The CDR3 region has the DNA TGTGCCAGCAGCCAAGATGGGTCAGGTCCGAGCTCCTATAATTCACCCCTCCACTTT.

The chain links TRBV6-4 to TRBJ1-1; D is perhaps TRBD1 (5 bases). V lost 6 bases and J lost 1, with 15 bases in between. The CDR3 is 15 residues long. Looked up from germline, CDR1 is MRHNA and CDR2 is SNTAGT. In nucleotides, the CDR3 is TGTGCCAGCAGCCTTAGTCTCCAGGGGAACACTGAAGCTTTCTTT. This codes for CASSLSLQGNTEAFF.

V gene TRBV4-3 combines with J gene TRBJ1-3; TRBD1 might be the D (5 bases). CDR1 is LGHNA and CDR2 is YSLEER in the germline V gene. With 1 base removed from V and 0 bases from J, the gap between germline ends came to 16 bases. This CDR3 spans 18 amino acids. The CDR3 sequence: CASSQAEGRDYSGNTIYF. The CDR3 bases are TGCGCCAGCAGCCAAGCGGAGGGCAGGGACTACTCTGGAAACACCATATATTTT.

This clone was observed a handful of times. The genes are TRBV7-2 and TRBJ1-1; a possible D gene is TRBD1 (6 bases). Germline V gene sequence: CDR1 SGHTA, CDR2 FQGNSA. V shed 4 bases and J shed 4 bases, with 10 bases lying between them. The CDR3 is 13 residues long. Written as DNA, the CDR3 is TGTGCCAGCAGCTCAGGGGTTAGCACTGAAGCTTTCTTT. As protein: CASSSGVSTEAFF. Together with reference TRBV7-2 and TRBJ1-1, the CDR3 gives the full variable domain: GAGVSQSPSNKVTEKGKDVELRCDPISGHTALYWYRQSLGQGLEFLIYFQGNSAPDKSGLPSDRFSAERTGGSVSTLTIQRTQQEDSAVYLCASSSGVSTEAFFGQGTRLTVV.

The rearrangement uses TRBV6-2 or TRBV6-3 and TRBJ2-3; 7 bases are shared with TRBD2. The CDR3 covers 15 residues. In germline, CDR1 is MNHEY, CDR2 SVGEGT. V lost 6 bases and J lost 4; bases outside the gene matches: 10. This CDR3 reads CASSPLLAPSDTQYF. In DNA, the CDR3 is TGTGCCAGCAGCCCACTACTAGCGCCATCAGATACGCAGTATTTT.

A single count supports this clone. The chain is built from TRBV6-5 and TRBJ1-1; 10 nucleotides match TRBD1. The ends lost 8 bases at V and 5 bases at J; junction bases unmatched: 8. The V gene's germline CDR1 is MNHEY and CDR2 SVGAGI. The CDR3 runs 14 residues. This CDR3 reads CASEWDRGNTEAFF. In DNA, the CDR3 is TGTGCCAGCGAATGGGACAGGGGAAATACTGAAGCTTTCTTT.

This clone was counted once. The gene calls are TRBV5-1 and TRBJ1-3, with a possible D match to TRBD1 (6 bases). The V end lost 4 bases, the J end lost 0 bases, and 11 bases lay between the germline ends. The V gene's germline CDR1 is SGHRS and CDR2 YFSETQ. This CDR3 is 15 amino acids long. The CDR3 nucleotides are TGCGCCAGCAGCCCATCAGGGGCCTCTGGAAACACCATATATTTT. It encodes CASSPSGASGNTIYF.

Only one count was recorded for this clone. The gene calls are TRBV7-2 and TRBJ2-5; 9 bases line up with TRBD1. With 5 bases clipped from V and 4 bases from J, the junction kept 8 bases outside the gene matches. This CDR3 is 15 amino acids long. Looked up from germline, CDR1 is SGHTA and CDR2 is FQGNSA. CDR3 DNA sequence: TGTGCCAGCAGCCCACAGGGGGCAATTACAGAGACCCAGTACTTC. Its translation is CASSPQGAITETQYF.

V is TRBV5-5 and J is TRBJ1-6; tentative D call: TRBD1 (5 bases). Germline loops: CDR1 SGHKS, CDR2 YYEKEE (reference sequence). V was pared by 0 bases and J by 0 bases, with 19 bases between. The CDR3 consists of 20 residues. The CDR3: CASSLEGSGLGSSYNSPLHF. In DNA, the CDR3 is TGTGCCAGCAGCTTGGAGGGGTCGGGACTGGGTAGCTCCTATAATTCACCCCTCCACTTT.

For the CDR3, the DNA is TGTGCCAGCACTTTGGGGCTCCTTAATCAGCCCCAGCATTTT. Residues: CASTLGLLNQPQHF. This chain links TRBV2 with TRBJ1-5; a weak D match, TRBD1 (5 bases). CDR3 size: 14 residues. Germline V gene lookup returns CDR1 SNHLY and CDR2 FYNNEI. Trimming took off 7 bases at V and 4 bases at J, with 14 bases between the two ends. Full variable domain (outside the CDR3, taken from reference TRBV2 and TRBJ1-5): EPEVTQTPSHQVTQMGQEVILRCVPISNHLYFYWYRQILGQKVEFLVSFYNNEISEKSEIFDDQFSVERPDGSNFTLKIRSTKLEDSAMYFCASTLGLLNQPQHFGDGTRLSIL.

The chain carries TRBV19 and TRBJ1-6, with D possibly being TRBD1 (6 bases). The germline CDR1 and CDR2 sequences are LNHDA and SQIVND (reference sequence). The germline V and J ends were trimmed by 4 bases and 5 bases, with 9 bases remaining between them. CDR3 size: 14 residues. CDR3 DNA sequence: TGTGCCAGTAGTACAGGGGTAGATAATTCACCCCTCCACTTT. Translation: CASSTGVDNSPLHF.

This clone was seen more than once but under ten times. This sequence joins TRBV19 and TRBJ2-3, with 9 bases fitting TRBD1. From germline, CDR1 is LNHDA and CDR2 SQIVND (reference sequence). The CDR3 contains 16 residues. V shed 5 bases, J shed 4 bases, and the junction held 10 bases outside the gene matches. The DNA of the CDR3 is TGTGCCAGTAGTTCTGGGACAGGGAAGAACGCAGATACGCAGTATTTT. Protein product: CASSSGTGKNADTQYF.

The V gene is TRBV5-4, the J gene TRBJ2-5; the match to TRBD1 covers 7 bases. This CDR3 contains 14 residues. J gave up 2 bases and V 4 bases, and 5 bases lay outside the gene matches. CDR1 SGHNT and CDR2 YYREEE come from the germline V gene (reference sequence). The DNA for the CDR3 is TGTGCCAGCAGCCCGGACAGGCCGCAAGAGACCCAGTACTTC. Translating gives CASSPDRPQETQYF.

The sample holds one count of this clone. The chain links TRBV5-1 to TRBJ2-5; 12 bases map to TRBD2. The CDR3 has 17 amino acids. The V and J ends lost 0 bases and 1 base, in that order; junction bases with no gene match: 4. Germline V lookup: CDR1 SGHRS, CDR2 YFSETQ. CDR3 sequence reads: CASSLGGTSGSQETQYF. CDR3 DNA: TGCGCCAGCAGCTTGGGGGGGACTAGCGGGTCCCAAGAGACCCAGTACTTC.

This clone showed up just a few times. The chain has TRBV10-2 and TRBJ2-2; 7 nucleotides match TRBD1. The J segment lost 0 bases and the V segment lost 10 bases, leaving 5 bases of the junction unmatched. This CDR3 region has 14 residues. In germline, CDR1 is WSHSY, CDR2 SAAADI. In DNA, the CDR3 is TGCGCCACCTGGACAGGCGCGAACACCGGGGAGCTGTTTTTT. Amino acid sequence: CATWTGANTGELFF.

This clone was seen just once. The chain is built from TRBV19 and TRBJ1-6, with 9 bases aligning to TRBD1. With V trimmed by 8 bases and J by 6 bases, 5 bases remained unmatched. The germline V gene encodes CDR1 LNHDA and CDR2 SQIVND (reference sequence). This CDR3 is 14 amino acids long. CDR3: CASQNRGRNSPLHF. As DNA, the CDR3 is TGTGCCAGTCAAAACAGGGGGCGTAATTCACCCCTCCACTTT.

V gene TRBV30 combines with J gene TRBJ2-1; 9 nucleotides align to TRBD2. After removal of 1 base from V and 8 bases from J, the junction contained 6 bases not matched to a gene. Germline CDR1 GTSNPN, CDR2 SVGIG (reference sequence). The CDR3 extends over 14 amino acids. The CDR3 reads CAWSGMVAGDEQFF. The CDR3 bases are TGTGCCTGGAGTGGAATGGTAGCGGGAGATGAGCAGTTCTTC.

The chain couples TRBV29-1 to TRBJ2-1, with 12 nucleotides matching TRBD2. Germline V gives CDR1 SQVTM, CDR2 ANQGSEA. The CDR3 covers 15 residues. Losses at the gene ends were 7 bases for V and 4 bases for J; bases not matched to a gene: 8. Here the CDR3 reads CSGLLAGGLYNEQFF. In nucleotides, the CDR3 is TGCAGCGGCCTCCTAGCGGGGGGGCTGTACAATGAGCAGTTCTTC.